Listed below are T cell receptor beta chains from one sample, sequenced in a study of T cells expressing NK-cell markers. TCRdb re-analyzed the 5' RACE reads; it lists each CDR3 protein once, without DNA. Seen in this sample are 550,000 or so distinct CDR3 sequences; the ten most common clones hold roughly 3.6%. The sample was blood T cells: a sorted CD56 or NKG2C T cell subset, CD4+ or CD8+ T cells, or bulk PBMC T cells (not recorded which). The receptors originated from a man between 18 and 35 years old in good health. CDR3s include the opening cysteine and the closing phenylalanine or tryptophan.

J: TRBJ2-7; V: TRBV6-2/TRBV6-3; CDR3: CASSPGLAGVDEQYF
J: TRBJ2-3; V: TRBV3-1; CDR3: CASSFVRDTQYF
J: TRBJ2-5; V: TRBV28; CDR3: CASSGRAVETQYF
J: TRBJ2-3; V: TRBV5-6; CDR3: CASSPPGQVTDTQYF
J: TRBJ1-2; V: TRBV12-3/TRBV12-4; CDR3: CASSLRVKPYGYTF
J: TRBJ2-3; V: TRBV7-8; CDR3: CASSPEAGGESTDTQYF
J: TRBJ1-2; V: TRBV5-6; CDR3: CASSLPQPNYGYTF
J: TRBJ1-3; V: TRBV6-6; CDR3: CASSYGPANTIYF
J: TRBJ2-2; V: TRBV7-8; CDR3: CASSLAVRDRGHTGELFF
J: TRBJ2-3; V: TRBV29-1; CDR3: CSVTGARTDTQYF
J: TRBJ2-3; V: TRBV4-1; CDR3: CASSQDVSSTDTQYF
J: TRBJ2-2; V: TRBV4-2; CDR3: CASSQVPGQGFGELFF
J: TRBJ1-6; V: TRBV20-1; CDR3: CSAIGTANSPLHF
J: TRBJ1-4; V: TRBV6-1; CDR3: CASRETGGYEKLFF
J: TRBJ2-2; V: TRBV4-1; CDR3: CASSQVQAGDTGELFF
J: TRBJ1-5; V: TRBV5-1; CDR3: CASSKTGQGQPQHF
J: TRBJ2-7; V: TRBV20-1; CDR3: CSARGFDYEQYF
J: TRBJ2-7; V: TRBV4-1; CDR3: CASSQDLGAVLPYEQYF
J: TRBJ2-7; V: TRBV6-5; CDR3: CASSYSLGMASEQYF
J: TRBJ2-2; V: TRBV7-2; CDR3: CASSLTGTPLTGELFF
J: TRBJ1-1; V: TRBV7-2; CDR3: CASSPRRDEAFF
J: TRBJ1-2; V: TRBV7-2; CDR3: CASSLDGTGGYGYTF
J: TRBJ1-4; V: TRBV6-2/TRBV6-3; CDR3: CASRRPSGQNEKLFF
J: TRBJ1-2; V: TRBV29-1; CDR3: CSVWTGEGYTF
J: TRBJ2-1; V: TRBV6-1; CDR3: CASREGWLAGAEQFF
J: TRBJ2-2; V: TRBV4-3; CDR3: CASSQDRVAGIENTGELFF
J: TRBJ2-3; V: TRBV24-1; CDR3: CATSGLGVSKDTQYF
J: TRBJ2-1; V: TRBV12-3/TRBV12-4; CDR3: CASSFPSGRTNEQFF
J: TRBJ2-1; V: TRBV3-1; CDR3: CASSPLRQGPYNEQFF
J: TRBJ2-5; V: TRBV20-1; CDR3: CSASSSTMQRLKKETQYF
J: TRBJ2-1; V: TRBV27; CDR3: CASSLGLAVSSSYNEQFF
J: TRBJ1-2; V: TRBV12-3/TRBV12-4; CDR3: CASSGDRTYGYTF
J: TRBJ2-1; V: TRBV5-6; CDR3: CASSNGQSPYNEQFF
J: TRBJ2-3; V: TRBV7-9; CDR3: CASSLAQGARTDTQYF
J: TRBJ2-3; V: TRBV6-2/TRBV6-3; CDR3: CASRETGRPTDTQYF
J: TRBJ2-5; V: TRBV7-9; CDR3: CASSLAGAMEETQYF
J: TRBJ2-3; V: TRBV10-3; CDR3: CAISALAGDKDTQYF
J: TRBJ2-5; V: TRBV12-3/TRBV12-4; CDR3: CASSPAQVTQYF
J: TRBJ2-1; V: TRBV29-1; CDR3: CSVEGVRAYNEQFF
J: TRBJ2-2; V: TRBV7-9; CDR3: CASSHDATGELFF
J: TRBJ2-5; V: TRBV10-2; CDR3: CASSDGLAGGGETQYF
J: TRBJ2-5; V: TRBV9; CDR3: CASSTFGHGRGETQYF
J: TRBJ1-2; V: TRBV28; CDR3: CASSGGTPRYGYTF
J: TRBJ2-3; V: TRBV20-1; CDR3: CSAEAGGQIKDTQYF
J: TRBJ2-5; V: TRBV9; CDR3: CASGTEGGSPQYF
J: TRBJ2-6; V: TRBV5-1; CDR3: CASSFHSSRSSGANVLTF
J: TRBJ2-7; V: TRBV30; CDR3: CAWTTRYTEEQYF
J: TRBJ2-7; V: TRBV6-2/TRBV6-3; CDR3: CASRIETSGRQYEQYF